Listed here are 19 T cell receptor beta chains from one sample, sequenced in a study of T-cell memory formation after mild COVID-19 (dated by TCRdb to 2020 to 2022). The library was obtained by 5' RACE. Sequenced using an Illumina NovaSeq 6000. Through fastp at Q25 and MiXCR, TCRdb rebuilt clones from the public reads, retaining in-frame beta chains. Rows are combined by CDR3 protein, so each entry shows the most common genes and DNA. This sample lists fewer than 250,000 distinct CDR3 sequences; 27% were detected once. Roughly an eighth of the sample belongs to the ten largest clones. Sequences were obtained from PBMCs or a T cell subset sorted from them (not recorded which). The receptors stem from an adult woman who had mild COVID-19 (a few samples of this study predate the infection). The sample titles of this study are shuffled in the database, so cell type and time point are left out; the donor was told from shared clones.

The V gene is TRBV3-1, the J gene TRBJ2-1, with D hard to call. Germline V gene sequence: CDR1 LGHDT, CDR2 YNNKEL (reference sequence). This CDR3 is built from 13 residues. Trimming removed 1 base from V and 5 bases from J, with 6 bases in between. The CDR3 loop is CASSQGRNNEQFF. The CDR3 DNA follows: TGTGCCAGCAGCCAAGGCAGGAACAATGAGCAGTTCTTC.

The chain joins TRBV20-1 to TRBJ1-6, with D possibly TRBD1 on 5 matching bases. Germline values: CDR1 DFQATT, CDR2 SNEGSKA (reference sequence). The CDR3 extends over 15 amino acids. The V and J ends lost 6 bases and 8 bases respectively, with 20 bases between them. Here the CDR3 reads CSASNLGAADSPLHF. CDR3 nucleotides: TGCAGTGCCTCAAACCTCGGGGCAGCCGATTCACCCCTCCACTTT.

V usage is TRBV4-1 and J usage is TRBJ1-2; no definite D call. V lost 0 bases and J 4 bases, leaving 9 bases between the germline ends. The germline V gene encodes CDR1 MGHRA and CDR2 YSYEKL. The CDR3 sequence is 14 residues long. CDR3 loop: CASSQDRGAYGYTF. The CDR3 nucleotides are TGCGCCAGCAGCCAAGACAGAGGTGCCTATGGCTACACCTTC.

In this sample, this clonotype turned up a few times. The chain combines TRBV2 with TRBJ2-3, with 8 bases identical to TRBD1. This CDR3 has 15 amino acids. CDR1 SNHLY and CDR2 FYNNEI come from the germline V gene. The V gene end was trimmed by 3 bases and the J gene end by 3 bases; junction bases not matched to a gene: 5. The CDR3 loop reads CASSDPRGQTDTQYF. The CDR3 nucleotides are TGTGCCAGCAGTGACCCCAGGGGGCAGACAGATACGCAGTATTTT.

This chain uses TRBV27 with TRBJ2-1; D gene uncertain. The length of the CDR3 is 11 residues. V was trimmed by 10 bases and J by 8 bases, leaving 12 bases between them. The germline gives CDR1 MNHEY, CDR2 SMNVEV (reference sequence). DNA for the CDR3: TGTGCCACAGAGCTGGGCCATGAGCAGTTCTTC. It translates to CATELGHEQFF.

This rearrangement joins TRBV30 to TRBJ2-3, with D possibly being TRBD1 (6 bases). V was clipped by 1 base and J by 2 bases, with 10 bases between them. Germline V gives CDR1 GTSNPN, CDR2 SVGIG (reference sequence). The CDR3 has 14 amino acids. The chain's CDR3 is CAWSDGGPTDTQYF. CDR3 sequence (DNA): TGTGCCTGGAGTGATGGGGGCCCCACAGATACGCAGTATTTT.

V is TRBV21-1 and J is TRBJ2-1; the table names TRBD1, a call not compared with the DNA. TRBV21-1 is recorded as a pseudogene. This CDR3 is 19 amino acids long. The CDR3 DNA sequence: TGTGCCAGCAGCAAAGTCCAGGGGAGCTGCACGCCTACCTACAATGAGCAGTTCTTC. It specifies CASSKVQGSCTPTYNEQFF.

V gene TRBV29-1 combines with J gene TRBJ2-1; either TRBD1 or TRBD2 may fit D (5 bases each). V lost 4 bases and J 0 bases, leaving 13 bases between the germline ends. Germline V lookup: CDR1 SQVTM, CDR2 ANQGSEA. The CDR3 covers 15 residues. CDR3 region: CSVVGPLSSYNEQFF. As DNA, the CDR3 is TGCAGCGTTGTGGGACCGCTGAGCTCCTACAATGAGCAGTTCTTC.

The chain couples TRBV24-1 to TRBJ2-5; 14 bases line up with TRBD2. Germline-derived CDR1 and CDR2 are KGHDR and SFDVKD. The CDR3 is 21 residues long. The V segment lost 2 bases and the J segment 3 bases; nucleotides outside the gene matches: 16. The CDR3 sequence: CATSDSQPGLAGVNSKETQYF. Here the CDR3 DNA reads TGTGCCACCAGTGATTCTCAACCGGGACTAGCGGGAGTTAACTCAAAAGAGACCCAGTACTTC.

V gene TRBV6-6 combines with J gene TRBJ2-6; D perhaps matches TRBD1 (8 bases). The V and J ends lost 8 bases and 4 bases respectively, with 18 bases between them. The V gene's germline CDR1 is MNHNY and CDR2 SVGAGI (reference sequence). The CDR3 is made up of 16 amino acids. The DNA for the CDR3 is TGTGCCAGCGGTGACAGGGGAGGGTCCGGGGCCAACGTCCTGACTTTC. It translates to CASGDRGGSGANVLTF.

The V call is TRBV5-6, the J call TRBJ2-7; 7 bases are a match to TRBD2. V lost 3 bases, J lost 4 bases, and 10 bases stayed unmatched. The CDR3 loop spans 15 amino acids. CDR1 is SGHDT and CDR2 is YYEEEE in the germline V gene. This CDR3 is CASSYGGSLGYEQYF. DNA of the CDR3: TGTGCCAGCAGCTACGGCGGGAGCCTTGGGTACGAGCAGTACTTC.

This clonotype was seen more than once but under ten times. The V call is TRBV5-1, the J call TRBJ2-1; TRBD1 might be the D (6 bases). The CDR3 contains 14 residues. The V end lost 0 bases, the J end lost 8 bases, and 12 bases lay between the germline ends. CDR1 and CDR2 (germline): SGHRS, YFSETQ. CDR3 nucleotide sequence: TGCGCCAGCAGCTTGGAGCAGGGGCTGGATGAGCAGTTCTTC. This sequence encodes CASSLEQGLDEQFF. The whole variable domain, remainder taken from reference TRBV5-1 and TRBJ2-1, is KAGVTQTPRYLIKTRGQQVTLSCSPISGHRSVSWYQQTPGQGLQFLFEYFSETQRNKGNFPGRFSGRQFSNSRSEMNVSTLELGDSALYLCASSLEQGLDEQFFGPGTRLTVL.

This clonotype appeared a few times. The gene calls are TRBV20-1 and TRBJ1-4, with D possibly TRBD1 on 5 matching bases. V gave up 6 bases and J gave up 8 bases, with 19 bases separating them. Germline V gene sequence: CDR1 DFQATT, CDR2 SNEGSKA (reference sequence). The CDR3 is 14 amino acids. CDR3 in DNA: TGCAGTGCGCATGGGGGACCCGGGAACGAAAAACTGTTTTTT. Its translation: CSAHGGPGNEKLFF.

This sequence joins TRBV7-9 and TRBJ2-1, with D possibly matching TRBD2 (5 bases). The CDR3 is 16 amino acids. Between the trimmed V and J ends, which lost 3 bases and 4 bases, there was a span of 16 bases. CDR1 and CDR2 (germline): SEHNR, FQNEAQ (reference sequence). The CDR3 is CASSLSMGASYNEQFF. The CDR3, as DNA: TGTGCCAGCAGCTTGTCAATGGGAGCCTCGTACAATGAGCAGTTCTTC. Full variable domain (remainder filled in from reference TRBV7-9 and TRBJ2-1): DTGVSQNPRHKITKRGQNVTFRCDPISEHNRLYWYRQTLGQGPEFLTYFQNEAQLEKSRLLSDRFSAERPKGSFSTLEIQRTEQGDSAMYLCASSLSMGASYNEQFFGPGTRLTVL.

This clonotype is a singleton in its sample. V gene TRBV5-1 combines with J gene TRBJ2-5; D is unresolved. The V gene's germline CDR1 is SGHRS and CDR2 YFSETQ. This CDR3 is 13 amino acids long. The germline V and J ends were trimmed by 1 base and 4 bases, with 8 bases remaining between them. CDR3: CASSLLVGETQYF. CDR3 nucleotides: TGCGCCAGCAGCTTGCTGGTGGGAGAGACCCAGTACTTC.

The V gene is TRBV12-3 or TRBV12-4, the J gene TRBJ2-1; D is unclear. The V and J ends lost 7 bases and 0 bases respectively, with 13 bases between them. The CDR3 length is 15 residues. CDR3: CASTLDESSYNEQFF. Written as DNA, the CDR3 is TGTGCCAGCACTCTTGACGAGAGCTCCTACAATGAGCAGTTCTTC.

This sequence joins TRBV12-3 or TRBV12-4 and TRBJ2-7; D might be TRBD1 (5 bases). CDR3 length equals 14 residues. Trimming cost V 3 bases and J 4 bases, with 13 bases left between them. CDR3 sequence reads: CASSFVTDHYEQYF. CDR3 DNA: TGTGCCAGCAGTTTCGTGACAGACCATTACGAGCAGTACTTC.

This chain links TRBV7-2 with TRBJ2-1; possible D gene TRBD1, 5 bases. The V end was cut by 1 base, the J end by 5 bases, with 9 bases between. The CDR3 spans 14 residues. Germline V gene data show CDR1 as SGHTA and CDR2 as FQGNSA. This CDR3 reads CASSLDPRDNEQFF. The CDR3 bases are TGTGCCAGCAGCTTAGACCCCAGGGACAATGAGCAGTTCTTC.

The gene calls are TRBV2 and TRBJ2-4, with D perhaps TRBD2 (6 bases). Germline CDR1 and CDR2: SNHLY and FYNNEI. The CDR3 runs 15 residues. V lost 8 bases to trimming and J lost 0 bases, with 14 bases between them. CDR3 in DNA: TGTGCCAGCCTCCCGAGGGGACTAGCCAAAAACATTCAGTACTTC. Its translation: CASLPRGLAKNIQYF.